The source of this T cell receptor (beta chain) is a study of response to subunit inactivated influenza vaccine. Germline CDR1 reads SEHNR; CDR2 reads FQNEAQ (reference sequence). Trimming shortened V by 3 bases and J by 5 bases, and 14 bases separated the two germline ends. This CDR3 is built from 14 residues. The study, taken as a whole, reports: The authors proposed limited new T cell recruitment per seasonal influenza vaccination.

From the RT-PCR reads, TCRdb called clonotypes with MiXCR, one entry per CDR3 protein. The data contain 450,000 to 700,000 distinct CDR3 sequences, approximately 14% of them seen just once; the ten biggest clones take up around 10%. For this clonotype: Antigen unknown.

This sequence joins TRBV7-9 and TRBJ2-7, with D possibly matching TRBD1 (7 bases). The sample in question was PBMCs from blood, obtained less than 13 days after vaccination. The source of this sequence is a man between 45 and 60 years old who received an inactivated influenza vaccine. The CDR3 is CASSFSGGTHEQYF. The CDR3, as DNA: TGTGCCAGCAGCTTTTCAGGGGGGACCCACGAGCAGTACTTC.